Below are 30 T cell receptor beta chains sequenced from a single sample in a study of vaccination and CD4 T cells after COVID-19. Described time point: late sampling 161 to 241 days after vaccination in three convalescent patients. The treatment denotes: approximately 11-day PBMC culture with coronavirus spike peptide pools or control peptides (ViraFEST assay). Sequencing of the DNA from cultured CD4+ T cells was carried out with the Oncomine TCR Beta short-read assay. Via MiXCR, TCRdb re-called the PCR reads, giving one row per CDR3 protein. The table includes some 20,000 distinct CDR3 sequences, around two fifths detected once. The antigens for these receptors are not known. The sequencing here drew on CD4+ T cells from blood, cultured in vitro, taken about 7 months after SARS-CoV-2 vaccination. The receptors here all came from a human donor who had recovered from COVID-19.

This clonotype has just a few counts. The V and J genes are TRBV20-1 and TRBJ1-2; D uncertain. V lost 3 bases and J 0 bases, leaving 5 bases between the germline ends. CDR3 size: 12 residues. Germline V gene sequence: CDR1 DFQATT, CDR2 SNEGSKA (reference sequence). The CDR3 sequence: CSASTPNYGYTF. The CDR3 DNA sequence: TGCAGTGCTAGTACACCTAACTATGGCTACACCTTC.

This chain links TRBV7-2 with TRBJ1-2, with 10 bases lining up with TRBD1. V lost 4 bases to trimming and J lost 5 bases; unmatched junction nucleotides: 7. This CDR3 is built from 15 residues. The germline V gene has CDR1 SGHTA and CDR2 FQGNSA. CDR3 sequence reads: CASSSYRDRGYGYTF. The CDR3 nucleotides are TGTGCCAGCAGCTCCTATAGGGACAGGGGATATGGCTACACCTTC. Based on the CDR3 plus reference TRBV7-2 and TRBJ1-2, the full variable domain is GAGVSQSPSNKVTEKGKDVELRCDPISGHTALYWYRQSLGQGLEFLIYFQGNSAPDKSGLPSDRFSAERTGGSVSTLTIQRTQQEDSAVYLCASSSYRDRGYGYTFGSGTRLTVV.

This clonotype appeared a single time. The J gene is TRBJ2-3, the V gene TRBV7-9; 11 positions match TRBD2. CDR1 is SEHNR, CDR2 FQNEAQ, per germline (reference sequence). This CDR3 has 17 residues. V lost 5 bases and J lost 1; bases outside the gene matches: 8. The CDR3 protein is CASSRIPTSGGTDTQYF. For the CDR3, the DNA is TGTGCCAGCAGCCGAATCCCGACTAGCGGGGGCACAGATACGCAGTATTTT.

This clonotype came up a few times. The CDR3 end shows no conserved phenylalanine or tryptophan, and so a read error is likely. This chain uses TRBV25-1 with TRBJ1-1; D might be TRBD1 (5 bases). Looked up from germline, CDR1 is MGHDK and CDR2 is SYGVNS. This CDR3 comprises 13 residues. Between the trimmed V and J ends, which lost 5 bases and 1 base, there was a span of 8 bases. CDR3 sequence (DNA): TGTGCCAGCAGTACAGGTAGGAACACTGAAGCTTTCCTT. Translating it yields CASSTGRNTEAFL.

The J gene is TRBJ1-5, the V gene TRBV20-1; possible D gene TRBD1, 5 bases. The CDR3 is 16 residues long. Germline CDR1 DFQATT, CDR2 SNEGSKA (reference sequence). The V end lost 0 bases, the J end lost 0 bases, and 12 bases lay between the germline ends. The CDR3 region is CSARDGTGNSNQPQHF. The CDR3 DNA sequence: TGCAGTGCTAGAGATGGAACAGGCAATAGCAATCAGCCCCAGCATTTT.

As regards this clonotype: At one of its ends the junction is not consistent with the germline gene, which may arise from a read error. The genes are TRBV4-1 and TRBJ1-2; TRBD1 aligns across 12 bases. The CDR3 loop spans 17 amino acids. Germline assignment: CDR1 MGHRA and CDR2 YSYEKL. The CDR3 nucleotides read TGCGCCGGCAGCCAAGATTCGCCGGGACAGGGGGCGTCTGGCTACACCTTC. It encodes CAGSQDSPGQGASGYTF.

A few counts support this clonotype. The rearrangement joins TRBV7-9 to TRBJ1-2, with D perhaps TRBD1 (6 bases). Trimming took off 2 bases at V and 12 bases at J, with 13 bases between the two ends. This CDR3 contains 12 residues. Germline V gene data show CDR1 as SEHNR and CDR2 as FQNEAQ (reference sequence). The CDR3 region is CASSLRGPSDTF. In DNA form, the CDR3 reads TGTGCCAGCAGCTTACGGGGGCCTTCGGACACCTTC.

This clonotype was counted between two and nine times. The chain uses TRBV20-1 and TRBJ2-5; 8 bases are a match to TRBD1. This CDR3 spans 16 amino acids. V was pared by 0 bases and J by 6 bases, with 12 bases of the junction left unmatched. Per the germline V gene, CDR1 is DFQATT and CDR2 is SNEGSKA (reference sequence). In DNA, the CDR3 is TGCAGTGCTAGAGATTACTATGGACAGGGCACAAAGACCCAGTACTTC. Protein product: CSARDYYGQGTKTQYF.

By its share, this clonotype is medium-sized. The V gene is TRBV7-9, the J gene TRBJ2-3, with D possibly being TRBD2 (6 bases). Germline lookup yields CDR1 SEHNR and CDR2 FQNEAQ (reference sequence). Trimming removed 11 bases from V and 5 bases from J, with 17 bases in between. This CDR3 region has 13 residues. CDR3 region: CACAWVGGDTQYF. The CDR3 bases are TGTGCCTGTGCATGGGTGGGGGGAGATACGCAGTATTTT.

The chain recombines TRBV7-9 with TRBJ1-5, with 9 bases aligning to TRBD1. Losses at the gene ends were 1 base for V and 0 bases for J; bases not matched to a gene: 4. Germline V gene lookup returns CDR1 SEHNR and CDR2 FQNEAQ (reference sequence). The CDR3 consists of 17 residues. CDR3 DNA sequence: TGTGCCAGCAGCTTAGGGACAGGGGACTATAGCAATCAGCCCCAGCATTTT. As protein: CASSLGTGDYSNQPQHF.

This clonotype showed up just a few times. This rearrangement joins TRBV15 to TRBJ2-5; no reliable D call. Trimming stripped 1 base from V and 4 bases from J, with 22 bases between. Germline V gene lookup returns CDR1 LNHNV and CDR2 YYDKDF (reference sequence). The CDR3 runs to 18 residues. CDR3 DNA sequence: TGTGCCACCAGCAGAGTTCGAGGCCGTTGGGGTGTGGGAGAGACCCAGTACTTC. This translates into CATSRVRGRWGVGETQYF.

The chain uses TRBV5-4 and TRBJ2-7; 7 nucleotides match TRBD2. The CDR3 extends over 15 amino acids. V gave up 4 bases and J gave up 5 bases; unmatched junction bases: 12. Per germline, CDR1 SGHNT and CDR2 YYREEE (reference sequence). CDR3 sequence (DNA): TGTGCCAGCAGCATCACCGGACTAGATAAGGACGAGCAGTACTTC. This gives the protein CASSITGLDKDEQYF.

CDR3 protein: CASSLPGADEQFF. Here the CDR3 DNA reads TGTGCCAGCAGCTTACCGGGGGCCGATGAGCAGTTCTTC. This chain uses TRBV5-5 with TRBJ2-1, with D possibly being TRBD1 or TRBD2 (6 bases each). The V end was cut by 2 bases, the J end by 8 bases, with 11 bases between. From germline, CDR1 is SGHKS and CDR2 YYEKEE (reference sequence). The CDR3 spans 13 residues.

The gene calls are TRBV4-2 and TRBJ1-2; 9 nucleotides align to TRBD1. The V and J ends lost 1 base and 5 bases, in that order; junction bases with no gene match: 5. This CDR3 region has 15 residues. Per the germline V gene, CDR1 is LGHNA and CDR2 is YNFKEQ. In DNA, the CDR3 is TGTGCCAGCAGCCAAGTTGGACAGGGGCGTTATGGCTACACCTTC. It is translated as CASSQVGQGRYGYTF.

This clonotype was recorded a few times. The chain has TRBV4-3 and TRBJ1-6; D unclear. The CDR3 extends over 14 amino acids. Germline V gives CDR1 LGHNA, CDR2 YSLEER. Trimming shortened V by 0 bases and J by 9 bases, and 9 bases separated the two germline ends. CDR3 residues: CASSQDRSPSPLHF. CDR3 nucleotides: TGCGCCAGCAGCCAAGACAGGAGCCCTTCACCCCTCCACTTT.

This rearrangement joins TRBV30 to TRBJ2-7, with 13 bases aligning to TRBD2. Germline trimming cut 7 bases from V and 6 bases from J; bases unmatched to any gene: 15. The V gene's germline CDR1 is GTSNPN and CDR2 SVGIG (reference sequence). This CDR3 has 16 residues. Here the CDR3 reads CAYRTSGSGGSGEQYF. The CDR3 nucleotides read TGTGCCTACCGGACTAGCGGGAGCGGAGGGTCTGGCGAGCAGTACTTC.

The DNA for the CDR3 is TGTGCCAGCAGCTTAGCGTTAGGTTTGGACACTGAAGCTTTCTTT. Amino acids: CASSLALGLDTEAFF. The V gene is TRBV7-2, the J gene TRBJ1-1, with D uncertain. Germline CDR1 SGHTA, CDR2 FQGNSA. Trimming cost V 0 bases and J 3 bases, with 11 bases left between them. CDR3 length: 15 residues.

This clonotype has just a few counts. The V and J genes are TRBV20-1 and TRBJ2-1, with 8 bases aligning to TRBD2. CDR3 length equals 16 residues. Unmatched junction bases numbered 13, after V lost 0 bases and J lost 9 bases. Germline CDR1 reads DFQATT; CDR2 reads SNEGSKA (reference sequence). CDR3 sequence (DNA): TGCAGTGCTAGAGAGACCGGGACTAGGTTAGGTCGTGAGCAGTTCTTC. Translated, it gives CSARETGTRLGREQFF.

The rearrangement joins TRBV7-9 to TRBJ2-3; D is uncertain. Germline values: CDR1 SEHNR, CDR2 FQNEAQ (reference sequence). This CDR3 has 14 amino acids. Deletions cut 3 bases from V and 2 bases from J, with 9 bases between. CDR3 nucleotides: TGTGCCAGCAGCTTCACGGGTTACACAGATACGCAGTATTTT. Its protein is CASSFTGYTDTQYF.

This CDR3 reads CASCSRGHTDTQYF. The CDR3, as DNA: TGTGCCAGCTGCTCCCGGGGCCACACAGATACGCAGTATTTT. The chain employs TRBV6-1 and TRBJ2-3; tentatively, D is TRBD1 or TRBD2 (5 bases each). CDR3 length: 14 residues. The V gene lost 8 bases and the J gene lost 2 bases, with 14 bases spanning the gap. In germline, CDR1 is MNHNS, CDR2 SASEGT.

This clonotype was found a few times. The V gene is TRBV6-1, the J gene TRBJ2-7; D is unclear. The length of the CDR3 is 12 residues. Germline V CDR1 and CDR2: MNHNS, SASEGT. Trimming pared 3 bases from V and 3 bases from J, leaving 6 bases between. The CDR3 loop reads CASSELRYEQYF. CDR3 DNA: TGTGCCAGCAGTGAGTTACGCTACGAGCAGTACTTC.

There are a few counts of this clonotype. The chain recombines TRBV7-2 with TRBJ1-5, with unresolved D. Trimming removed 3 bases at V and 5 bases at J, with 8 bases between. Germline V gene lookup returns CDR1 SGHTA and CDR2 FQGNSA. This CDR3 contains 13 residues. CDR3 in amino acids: CASSLRSDQPQHF. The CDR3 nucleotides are TGTGCCAGCAGCTTGCGGAGTGATCAGCCCCAGCATTTT.

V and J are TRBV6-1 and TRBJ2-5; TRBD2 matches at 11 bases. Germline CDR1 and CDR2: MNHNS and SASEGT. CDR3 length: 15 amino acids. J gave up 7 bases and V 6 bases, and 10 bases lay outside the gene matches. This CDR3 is CASRPTSGTGRTQYF. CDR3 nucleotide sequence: TGTGCCAGCAGGCCGACTAGCGGGACTGGGCGGACCCAGTACTTC.

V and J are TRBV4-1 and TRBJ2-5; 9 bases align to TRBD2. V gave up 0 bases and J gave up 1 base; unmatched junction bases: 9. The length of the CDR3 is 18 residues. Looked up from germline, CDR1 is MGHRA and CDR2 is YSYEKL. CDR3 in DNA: TGCGCCAGCAGCCAAGATATCGGGGCTAGCGGGGCCCAAGAGACCCAGTACTTC. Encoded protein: CASSQDIGASGAQETQYF.

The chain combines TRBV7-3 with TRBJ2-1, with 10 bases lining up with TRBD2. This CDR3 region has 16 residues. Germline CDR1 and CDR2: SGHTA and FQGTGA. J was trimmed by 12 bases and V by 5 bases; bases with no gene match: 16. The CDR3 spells CASSGSSGSYGITQFF. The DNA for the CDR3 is TGTGCCAGCAGCGGGTCTAGCGGGAGTTATGGTATAACGCAGTTCTTC.

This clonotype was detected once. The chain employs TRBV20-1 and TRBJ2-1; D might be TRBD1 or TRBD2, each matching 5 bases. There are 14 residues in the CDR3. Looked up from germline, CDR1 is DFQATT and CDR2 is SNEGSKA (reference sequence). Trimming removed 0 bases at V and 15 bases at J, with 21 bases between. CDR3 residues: CSARDWVRKGEWFF. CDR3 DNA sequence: TGCAGTGCTAGAGATTGGGTGAGGAAAGGGGAGTGGTTCTTC.

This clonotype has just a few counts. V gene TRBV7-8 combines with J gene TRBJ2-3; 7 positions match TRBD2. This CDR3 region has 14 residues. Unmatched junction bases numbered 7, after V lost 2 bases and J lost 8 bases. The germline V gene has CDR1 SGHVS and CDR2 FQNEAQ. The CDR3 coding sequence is TGTGCCAGCAGCTTACTGCGGGAGCCTCGTACGCAGTATTTT. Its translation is CASSLLREPRTQYF.

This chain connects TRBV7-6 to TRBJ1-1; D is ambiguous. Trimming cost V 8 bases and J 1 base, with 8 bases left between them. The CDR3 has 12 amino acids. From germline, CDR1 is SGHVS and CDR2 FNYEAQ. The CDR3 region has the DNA TGTGCCAGCCAAGGATGGAACACTGAAGCTTTCTTT. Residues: CASQGWNTEAFF. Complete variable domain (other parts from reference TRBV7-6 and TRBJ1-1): GAGVSQSPRYKVTKRGQDVALRCDPISGHVSLYWYRQALGQGPEFLTYFNYEAQQDKSGLPNDRFSAERPEGSISTLTIQRTEQRDSAMYRCASQGWNTEAFFGQGTRLTVV.

The CDR3 loop is CSAAPGYYGYTF. The CDR3 DNA sequence: TGCAGTGCCGCGCCGGGATATTATGGCTACACCTTC. The chain recombines TRBV20-1 with TRBJ1-2; unclear D gene. The germline V and J ends were trimmed by 6 bases and 5 bases, with 13 bases remaining between them. The CDR3 covers 12 residues. Germline V gives CDR1 DFQATT, CDR2 SNEGSKA (reference sequence).

Here the CDR3 DNA reads TGCAGTGCTAGAGATCGGTTCAGGGGGCCTAAGGGTGAAAAACTGTTTTTT. Translation gives CSARDRFRGPKGEKLFF. The chain links TRBV20-1 to TRBJ1-4; 8 positions match TRBD1. The germline CDR1 and CDR2 sequences are DFQATT and SNEGSKA (reference sequence). V lost 0 bases, J lost 7 bases, and 13 bases stayed unmatched. This CDR3 has 17 residues.